Listed below are T cell receptor beta chains from one sample, sequenced in a study of post-analysis software for immune sequencing data. TCRdb processed the PCR reads anew with MiXCR; each CDR3 protein has one entry. The sample holds roughly 730,000 distinct CDR3 sequences, 25% to 30% seen once. Material: blood. These receptors all come from a girl aged 5-17 years with multiple sclerosis. Each CDR3 is given with its conserved first and last residue. A D gene is named only where the DNA matches it firmly. For some rows the clone size is stated as once, few or many, or as a class when expanded; others skip it.

V gene: TRBV25-1
J gene: TRBJ2-5
clone size: -
D gene: -
CDR3 protein: CASREAPRETQYF
CDR3 DNA: TGTGCCAGCAGGGAAGCCCCACGAGAGACCCAGTACTTC

V gene: TRBV12-3/TRBV12-4
J gene: TRBJ1-6
clone size: few
D gene: -
CDR3 protein: CASSLRWNSPLHF
CDR3 DNA: TGTGCCAGCAGCCTACGATGGAATTCACCCCTCCACTTT

V gene: TRBV5-1
J gene: TRBJ2-3
clone size: -
D gene: -
CDR3 protein: CASSSGWGSDTQYF
CDR3 DNA: TGCGCCAGCAGCTCAGGGTGGGGCTCAGATACGCAGTATTTT

V gene: TRBV20-1
J gene: TRBJ2-1
clone size: -
D gene: -
CDR3 protein: CSAPLAGSRYNEQFF
CDR3 DNA: TGCAGTGCCCCTCTGGCGGGATCTCGCTACAATGAGCAGTTCTTC

V gene: TRBV6-5
J gene: TRBJ2-5
clone size: -
D gene: -
CDR3 protein: CASSYPVGGETQYF
CDR3 DNA: TGTGCCAGCAGTTACCCCGTGGGGGGCGAGACCCAGTACTTC

V gene: TRBV27
J gene: TRBJ2-1
clone size: once
D gene: TRBD2
CDR3 protein: CASSPGLAGSPSSYNEQFF
CDR3 DNA: TGTGCCAGCAGTCCGGGACTAGCGGGATCTCCGAGCTCCTACAATGAGCAGTTCTTC

V gene: TRBV9
J gene: TRBJ2-5
clone size: few
D gene: TRBD2
CDR3 protein: CASSISGSSKETQYF
CDR3 DNA: TGTGCCAGCAGTATTAGCGGGAGTTCGAAAGAGACCCAGTACTTC

V gene: TRBV3-1
J gene: TRBJ2-3
clone size: few
D gene: TRBD2
CDR3 protein: CASSQGRGGDTQYF
CDR3 DNA: TGTGCCAGCAGCCAAGGGCGGGGGGGGGATACGCAGTATTTT

V gene: TRBV5-1
J gene: TRBJ2-7
clone size: -
D gene: -
CDR3 protein: CASGWDYEQYF
CDR3 DNA: TGCGCCAGCGGGTGGGACTACGAGCAGTACTTC

V gene: TRBV3-1
J gene: TRBJ2-1
clone size: -
D gene: TRBD2
CDR3 protein: CASSLTRGEEFF
CDR3 DNA: TGTGCCAGCAGCCTAACTCGGGGGGAGGAGTTCTTC

V gene: TRBV3-1
J gene: TRBJ1-1
clone size: -
D gene: -
CDR3 protein: CASSQIDSITEAFF
CDR3 DNA: TGTGCCAGCAGCCAAATCGACAGTATCACTGAAGCTTTCTTT

V gene: TRBV29-1
J gene: TRBJ2-3
clone size: many
D gene: TRBD2
CDR3 protein: CSVESARSGRAPGTQYF
CDR3 DNA: TGCAGCGTTGAGAGCGCGCGGAGCGGGAGGGCCCCGGGCACGCAGTATTTT

V gene: TRBV2
J gene: TRBJ2-1
clone size: -
D gene: TRBD2
CDR3 protein: CASSETSGLSDNEQFF
CDR3 DNA: TGTGCCAGCAGTGAGACTAGCGGCCTCTCCGACAATGAGCAGTTCTTC

V gene: TRBV9
J gene: TRBJ1-6
clone size: few
D gene: -
CDR3 protein: CASSVGGENSPLHF
CDR3 DNA: TGTGCCAGCAGCGTAGGAGGTGAGAATTCGCCCCTCCACTTT

V gene: TRBV29-1
J gene: TRBJ2-5
clone size: -
D gene: TRBD1
CDR3 protein: CSVLTGQGHLETQYF
CDR3 DNA: TGCAGCGTCCTCACCGGACAGGGACATTTGGAGACCCAGTACTTC

V gene: TRBV29-1
J gene: TRBJ1-1
clone size: -
D gene: TRBD1
CDR3 protein: CSVYPGQGTEAFF
CDR3 DNA: TGCAGCGTCTACCCCGGACAGGGAACTGAAGCTTTCTTT

V gene: TRBV10-1
J gene: TRBJ2-7
clone size: -
D gene: -
CDR3 protein: CASSRAGNQEIQYF
CDR3 DNA: TGCGCCAGCTCGAGGGCCGGGAACCAAGAGATCCAGTACTTC

V gene: TRBV20-1
J gene: TRBJ2-1
clone size: many
D gene: TRBD2
CDR3 protein: CSVTSAYNEQFF
CDR3 DNA: TGCAGTGTTACTAGCGCCTACAATGAGCAGTTCTTC

V gene: TRBV9
J gene: TRBJ2-7
clone size: -
D gene: -
CDR3 protein: CASSGRESNWYEQYF
CDR3 DNA: TGTGCCAGCAGCGGGAGGGAATCGAATTGGTACGAGCAGTACTTC

V gene: TRBV2
J gene: TRBJ2-3
clone size: -
D gene: TRBD2
CDR3 protein: CASSRDYGADTQYF
CDR3 DNA: TGTGCCAGCAGCCGGGACTACGGGGCAGATACGCAGTATTTT

V gene: TRBV15
J gene: TRBJ2-7
clone size: -
D gene: TRBD1
CDR3 protein: CATSRDGTGMFEQYF
CDR3 DNA: TGTGCCACCAGCAGAGATGGGACAGGGATGTTCGAGCAGTACTTC

V gene: TRBV20-1
J gene: TRBJ2-5
clone size: -
D gene: -
CDR3 protein: CSARGTPPETQYF
CDR3 DNA: TGCAGTGCTAGAGGGACCCCCCCCGAGACCCAGTACTTC

V gene: TRBV12-3/TRBV12-4
J gene: TRBJ2-1
clone size: -
D gene: TRBD2
CDR3 protein: CASSFVKLAGSYNEQFF
CDR3 DNA: TGTGCCAGCAGTTTCGTTAAACTAGCGGGGTCCTACAATGAGCAGTTCTTC

V gene: TRBV29-1
J gene: TRBJ2-1
clone size: many
D gene: TRBD2
CDR3 protein: CSVYLAGVEVSNEQFF
CDR3 DNA: TGCAGCGTTTATCTAGCGGGCGTGGAGGTGAGCAATGAGCAGTTCTTC

V gene: TRBV7-2
J gene: TRBJ2-1
clone size: -
D gene: TRBD1
CDR3 protein: CASSLPWDRGGEQFF
CDR3 DNA: TGTGCCAGCAGCTTACCATGGGACAGGGGGGGTGAGCAGTTCTTC

V gene: TRBV20-1
J gene: TRBJ2-1
clone size: -
D gene: -
CDR3 protein: CSARGVAASYNEQFF
CDR3 DNA: TGCAGTGCTAGAGGGGTGGCCGCGTCCTACAATGAGCAGTTCTTC

V gene: TRBV29-1
J gene: TRBJ2-5
clone size: many
D gene: TRBD2
CDR3 protein: CSVEASGRPFRETQYF
CDR3 DNA: TGCAGCGTTGAGGCTAGCGGGAGACCCTTCCGAGAGACCCAGTACTTC